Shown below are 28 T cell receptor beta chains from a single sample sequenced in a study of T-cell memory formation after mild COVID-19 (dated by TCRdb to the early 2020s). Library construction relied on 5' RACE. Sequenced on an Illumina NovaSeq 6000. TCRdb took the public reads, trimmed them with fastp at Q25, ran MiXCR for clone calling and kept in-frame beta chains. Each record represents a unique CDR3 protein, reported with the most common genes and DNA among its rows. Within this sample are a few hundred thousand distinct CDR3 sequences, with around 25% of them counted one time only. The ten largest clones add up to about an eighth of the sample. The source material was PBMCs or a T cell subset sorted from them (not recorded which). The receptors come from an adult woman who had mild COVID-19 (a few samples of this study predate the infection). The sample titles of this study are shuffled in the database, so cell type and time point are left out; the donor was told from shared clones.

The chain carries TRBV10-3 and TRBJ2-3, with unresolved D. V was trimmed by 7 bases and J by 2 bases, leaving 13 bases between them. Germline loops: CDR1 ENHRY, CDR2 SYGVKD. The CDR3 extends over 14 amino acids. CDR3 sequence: CAITEPETTDTQYF. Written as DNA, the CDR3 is TGTGCCATCACCGAGCCAGAGACCACAGATACGCAGTATTTT.

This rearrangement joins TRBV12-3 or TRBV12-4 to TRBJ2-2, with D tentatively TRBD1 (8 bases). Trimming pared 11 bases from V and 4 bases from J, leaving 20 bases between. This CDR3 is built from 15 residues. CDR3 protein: CAFSTGGGGTGELFF. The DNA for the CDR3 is TGTGCCTTCTCCACAGGGGGGGGTGGCACCGGGGAGCTGTTTTTT.

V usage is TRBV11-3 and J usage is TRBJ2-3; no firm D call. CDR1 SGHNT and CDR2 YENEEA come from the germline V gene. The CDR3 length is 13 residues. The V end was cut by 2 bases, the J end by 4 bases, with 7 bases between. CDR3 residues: CASSLSVPDTQYF. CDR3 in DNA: TGTGCCAGCAGCTTAAGTGTGCCAGATACGCAGTATTTT.

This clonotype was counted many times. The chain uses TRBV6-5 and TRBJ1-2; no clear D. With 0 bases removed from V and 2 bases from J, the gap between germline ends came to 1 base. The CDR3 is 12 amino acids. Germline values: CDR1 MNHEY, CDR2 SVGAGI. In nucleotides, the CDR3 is TGTGCCAGCAGTTACTCGAACTATGGCTACACCTTC. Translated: CASSYSNYGYTF.

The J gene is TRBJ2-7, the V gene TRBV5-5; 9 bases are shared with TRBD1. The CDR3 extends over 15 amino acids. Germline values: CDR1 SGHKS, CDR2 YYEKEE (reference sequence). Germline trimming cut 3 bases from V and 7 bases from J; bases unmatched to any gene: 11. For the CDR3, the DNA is TGTGCCAGCAGCTGGGTCGGGACAGGGAAATTGGAGCAGTACTTC. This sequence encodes CASSWVGTGKLEQYF.

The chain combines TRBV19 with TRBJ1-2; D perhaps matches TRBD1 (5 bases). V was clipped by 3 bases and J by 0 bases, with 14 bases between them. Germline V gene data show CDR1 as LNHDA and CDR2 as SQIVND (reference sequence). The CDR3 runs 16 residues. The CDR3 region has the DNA TGTGCCAGTAGTATCGTGCAGGTGGGGCCTAACTATGGCTACACCTTC. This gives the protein CASSIVQVGPNYGYTF.

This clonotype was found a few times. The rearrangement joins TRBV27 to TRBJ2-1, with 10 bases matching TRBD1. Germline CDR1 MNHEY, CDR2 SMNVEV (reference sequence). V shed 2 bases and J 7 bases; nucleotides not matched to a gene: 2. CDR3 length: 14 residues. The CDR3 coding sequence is TGTGCCAGCAGTTTAGGGACAGGGGCGAATGAGCAGTTCTTC. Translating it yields CASSLGTGANEQFF.

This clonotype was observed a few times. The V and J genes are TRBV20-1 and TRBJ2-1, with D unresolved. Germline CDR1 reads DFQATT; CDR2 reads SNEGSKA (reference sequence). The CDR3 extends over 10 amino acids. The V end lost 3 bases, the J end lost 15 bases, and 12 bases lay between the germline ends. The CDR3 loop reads CSASGQRVFF. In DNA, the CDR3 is TGCAGTGCTAGCGGGCAAAGAGTGTTCTTC.

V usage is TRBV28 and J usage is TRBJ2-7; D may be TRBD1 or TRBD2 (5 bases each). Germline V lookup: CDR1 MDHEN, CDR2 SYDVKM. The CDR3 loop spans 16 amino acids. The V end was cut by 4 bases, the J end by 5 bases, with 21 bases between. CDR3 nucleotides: TGTGCCAGCAGTTCCCACCGAGGGGCGCGGTTGGACGAGCAGTACTTC. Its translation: CASSSHRGARLDEQYF. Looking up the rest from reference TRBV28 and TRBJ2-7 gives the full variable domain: DVKVTQSSRYLVKRTGEKVFLECVQDMDHENMFWYRQDPGLGLRLIYFSYDVKMKEKGDIPEGYSVSREKKERFSLILESASTNQTSMYLCASSSHRGARLDEQYFGPGTRLTVT.

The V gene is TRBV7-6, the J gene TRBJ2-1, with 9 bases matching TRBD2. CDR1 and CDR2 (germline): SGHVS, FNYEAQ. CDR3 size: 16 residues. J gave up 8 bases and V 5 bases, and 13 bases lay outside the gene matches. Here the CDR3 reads CASSQGHGGGADEQFF. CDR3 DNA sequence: TGTGCCAGCAGCCAAGGGCACGGCGGGGGGGCCGATGAGCAGTTCTTC.

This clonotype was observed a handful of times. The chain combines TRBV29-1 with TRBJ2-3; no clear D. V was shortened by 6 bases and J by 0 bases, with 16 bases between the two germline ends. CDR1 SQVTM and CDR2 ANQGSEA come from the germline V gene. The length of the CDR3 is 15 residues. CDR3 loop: CSVTASKSSTDTQYF. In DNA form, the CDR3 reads TGCAGCGTAACAGCGTCTAAAAGTAGCACAGATACGCAGTATTTT.

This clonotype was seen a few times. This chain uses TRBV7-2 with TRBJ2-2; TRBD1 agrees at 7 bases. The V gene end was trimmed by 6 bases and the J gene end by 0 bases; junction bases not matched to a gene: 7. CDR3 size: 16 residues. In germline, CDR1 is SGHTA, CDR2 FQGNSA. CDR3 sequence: CASRKEGQTNTGELFF. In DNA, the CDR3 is TGTGCCAGCAGAAAAGAGGGACAGACGAACACCGGGGAGCTGTTTTTT.

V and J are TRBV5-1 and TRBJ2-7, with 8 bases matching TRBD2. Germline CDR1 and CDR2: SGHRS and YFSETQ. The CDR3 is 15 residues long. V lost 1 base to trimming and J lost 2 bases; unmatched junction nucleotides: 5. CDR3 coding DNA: TGCGCCAGCAGCTTGCCGGGGGGGCATACCTACGAGCAGTACTTC. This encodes CASSLPGGHTYEQYF.

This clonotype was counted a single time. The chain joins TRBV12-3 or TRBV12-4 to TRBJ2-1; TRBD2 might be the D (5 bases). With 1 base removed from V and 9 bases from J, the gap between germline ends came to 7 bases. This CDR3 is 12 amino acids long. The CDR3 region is CASSLGGFEQFF. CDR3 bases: TGTGCCAGCAGTTTAGGAGGGTTTGAGCAGTTCTTC.

CDR3 coding DNA: TGTGCCTGGAAGCGCTTGGCTAGCGGGGGTGATGAGCAGTTCTTC. It encodes CAWKRLASGGDEQFF. The rearrangement uses TRBV30 and TRBJ2-1; 10 nucleotides line up with TRBD2. CDR3 length equals 15 residues. V lost 4 bases and J lost 8; bases outside the gene matches: 11. From germline, CDR1 is GTSNPN and CDR2 SVGIG (reference sequence).

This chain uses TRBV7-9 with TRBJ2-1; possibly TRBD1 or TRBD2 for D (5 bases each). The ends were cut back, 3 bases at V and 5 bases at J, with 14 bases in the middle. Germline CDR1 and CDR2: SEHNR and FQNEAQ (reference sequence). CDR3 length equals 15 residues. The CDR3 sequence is CASSLAEGYNNEQFF. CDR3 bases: TGTGCCAGCAGCTTGGCCGAGGGGTATAACAATGAGCAGTTCTTC. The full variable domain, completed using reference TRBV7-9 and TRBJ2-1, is DTGVSQNPRHKITKRGQNVTFRCDPISEHNRLYWYRQTLGQGPEFLTYFQNEAQLEKSRLLSDRFSAERPKGSFSTLEIQRTEQGDSAMYLCASSLAEGYNNEQFFGPGTRLTVL.

DNA of the CDR3: TGTGCCAGCAGTAGACAGGCAGGGGCCCTCCACTTT. Its translation: CASSRQAGALHF. The V gene is TRBV2, the J gene TRBJ1-6; D possibly corresponds to TRBD1 (6 bases). The length of the CDR3 is 12 residues. Trimming took 5 bases from V and 14 from J, leaving 13 bases between them. Germline CDR1 is SNHLY and CDR2 is FYNNEI.

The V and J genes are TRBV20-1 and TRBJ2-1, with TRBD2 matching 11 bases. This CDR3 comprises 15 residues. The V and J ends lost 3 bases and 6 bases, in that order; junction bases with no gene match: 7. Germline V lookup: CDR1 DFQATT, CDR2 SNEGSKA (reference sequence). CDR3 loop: CSASRGTSGSNEQFF. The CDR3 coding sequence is TGCAGTGCTAGTCGTGGGACTAGCGGTTCCAATGAGCAGTTCTTC.

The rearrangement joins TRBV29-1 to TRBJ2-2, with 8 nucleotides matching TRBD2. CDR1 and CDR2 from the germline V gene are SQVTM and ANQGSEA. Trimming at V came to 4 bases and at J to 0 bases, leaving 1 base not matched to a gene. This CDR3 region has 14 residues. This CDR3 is CSVAGGPNTGELFF. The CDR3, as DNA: TGCAGCGTTGCGGGGGGGCCGAACACCGGGGAGCTGTTTTTT.

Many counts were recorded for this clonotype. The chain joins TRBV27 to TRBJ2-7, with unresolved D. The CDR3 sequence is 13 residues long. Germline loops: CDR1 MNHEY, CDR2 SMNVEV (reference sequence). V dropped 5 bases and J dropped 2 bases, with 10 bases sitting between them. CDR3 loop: CASSRLYTYEQYF. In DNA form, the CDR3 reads TGTGCCAGCAGTCGCCTTTACACCTACGAGCAGTACTTC.

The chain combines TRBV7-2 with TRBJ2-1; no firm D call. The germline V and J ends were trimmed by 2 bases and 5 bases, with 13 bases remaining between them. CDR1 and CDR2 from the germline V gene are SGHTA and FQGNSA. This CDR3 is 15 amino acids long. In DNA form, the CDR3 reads TGTGCCAGCAGCTTAACTGCGAGAAAGAACAATGAGCAGTTCTTC. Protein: CASSLTARKNNEQFF.

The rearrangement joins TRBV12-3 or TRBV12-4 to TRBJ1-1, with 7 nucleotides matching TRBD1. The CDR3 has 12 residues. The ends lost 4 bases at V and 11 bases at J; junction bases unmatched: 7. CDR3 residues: CASSSPQGEAFF. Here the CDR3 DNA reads TGTGCCAGCAGTTCACCCCAGGGGGAGGCTTTCTTT.

The CDR3 DNA follows: TGTGCCAGCAGCTTAGGGACGTACCAATCCTACGAGCAGTACTTC. Residues: CASSLGTYQSYEQYF. The chain couples TRBV11-1 to TRBJ2-7; no reliable D call. The CDR3 sequence is 15 residues long. V was shortened by 1 base and J by 1 base, with 11 bases between the two germline ends. The germline V gene has CDR1 SGHAT and CDR2 FQDESV (reference sequence).

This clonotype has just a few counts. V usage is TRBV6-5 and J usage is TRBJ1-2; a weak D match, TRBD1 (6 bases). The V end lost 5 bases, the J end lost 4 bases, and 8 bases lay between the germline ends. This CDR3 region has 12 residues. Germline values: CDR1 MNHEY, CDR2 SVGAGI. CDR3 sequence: CASSPRGYGYTF. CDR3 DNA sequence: TGTGCCAGCAGTCCCAGGGGCTATGGCTACACCTTC.

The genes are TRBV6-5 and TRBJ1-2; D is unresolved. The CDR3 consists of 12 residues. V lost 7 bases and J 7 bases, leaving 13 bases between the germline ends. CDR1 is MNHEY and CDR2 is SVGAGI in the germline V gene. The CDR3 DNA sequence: TGTGCCAGCAAAAAGGCGGGAGGTGGCTACACCTTC. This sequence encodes CASKKAGGGYTF.

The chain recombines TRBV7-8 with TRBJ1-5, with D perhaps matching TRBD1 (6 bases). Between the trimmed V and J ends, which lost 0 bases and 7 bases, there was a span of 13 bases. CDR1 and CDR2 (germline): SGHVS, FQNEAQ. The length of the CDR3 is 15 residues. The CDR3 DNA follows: TGTGCCAGCAGCTTAGCTGTGGGGGGCGGCCAGCCCCAGCATTTT. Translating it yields CASSLAVGGGQPQHF.

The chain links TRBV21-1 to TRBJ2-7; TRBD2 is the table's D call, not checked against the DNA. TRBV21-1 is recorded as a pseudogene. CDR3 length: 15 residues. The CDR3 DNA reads TGTGCCAGCAGCCCAATGACTAGCGGGAGAAGCGAGCAGTACTTC. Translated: CASSPMTSGRSEQYF.

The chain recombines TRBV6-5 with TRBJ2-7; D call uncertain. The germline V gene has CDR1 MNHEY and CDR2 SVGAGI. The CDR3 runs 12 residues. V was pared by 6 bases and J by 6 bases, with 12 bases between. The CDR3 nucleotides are TGTGCCAGCAGCGATCTGGTGGGCGAGCAGTACTTC. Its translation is CASSDLVGEQYF.